Below are 11 T cell receptor beta chains sequenced from a single sample in a study of cytomegalovirus exposure and HLA in healthy donors (dated by TCRdb to 2016 to 2017). Library prep was done by the immunoSEQ multiplex PCR assay. A mixture of 60 forward primers for TCR Vbeta segments and 13 reverse primers for TCR Jbeta segments was used in the multiplex PCR. Imported from immuneACCESS, the table was reduced by TCRdb to in-frame sequences with V and J called. These copies leave out some clones; in studies compared against another copy, an unresolved V gene accounts for under half, and the cause of the remainder is not known. Counted in this sample were 110,000 to 150,000 clones; approximately 68% of them appeared once. The ten largest clones capture approximately 2.1% of the sample. The material sequenced was PBMCs. The receptors derive from a man aged 35-49 years in good health and CMV-seronegative.

The chain has TRBV7-9 and TRBJ1-6; no firm D call. The germline gives CDR1 SEHNR, CDR2 FQNEAQ (reference sequence). There are 14 residues in the CDR3. Trimming pared 0 bases from V and 8 bases from J, leaving 8 bases between. The CDR3 reads CASSLARVDSPLHF. The CDR3 DNA follows: TGTGCCAGCAGCTTAGCGCGAGTGGATTCACCCCTCCACTTT. Combining the CDR3 with reference TRBV7-9 and TRBJ1-6 gives the whole variable domain DTGVSQNPRHKITKRGQNVTFRCDPISEHNRLYWYRQTLGQGPEFLTYFQNEAQLEKSRLLSDRFSAERPKGSFSTLEIQRTEQGDSAMYLCASSLARVDSPLHFGNGTRLTVT.

This clone was detected only a few times. V usage is TRBV4-1 and J usage is TRBJ1-1; D call uncertain. Per the germline V gene, CDR1 is MGHRA and CDR2 is YSYEKL. The V and J ends lost 3 bases and 0 bases respectively, with 11 bases between them. CDR3 length equals 15 residues. Here the CDR3 DNA reads TGCGCCAGCAGCCAGGGTCAGGCGTTGAACACTGAAGCTTTCTTT. Residues: CASSQGQALNTEAFF.

V gene TRBV28 combines with J gene TRBJ2-6; D is perhaps TRBD2 (7 bases). CDR3 length: 16 residues. Germline V lookup: CDR1 MDHEN, CDR2 SYDVKM. Trimming removed 7 bases from V and 0 bases from J, with 13 bases in between. CDR3 amino acids: CASTPRGPSGANVLTF. The CDR3 nucleotides are TGTGCCAGCACCCCGCGGGGGCCCTCTGGGGCCAACGTCCTGACTTTC.

The rearrangement joins TRBV19 to TRBJ2-5; 9 bases agree with TRBD1. The junction had 5 bases not matched to a gene; V was cut back by 5 bases and J by 4 bases. Germline CDR1 is LNHDA and CDR2 is SQIVND (reference sequence). The CDR3 has 14 residues. The CDR3 sequence is CASSVTGGLETQYF. CDR3 nucleotide sequence: TGTGCCAGTAGTGTCACAGGGGGCCTAGAGACCCAGTACTTC.

This clone was seen a few times. This chain connects TRBV29-1 to TRBJ1-2; 7 positions match TRBD1. Germline V gene data show CDR1 as SQVTM and CDR2 as ANQGSEA. The length of the CDR3 is 12 residues. The J segment lost 4 bases and the V segment lost 3 bases, leaving 2 bases of the junction unmatched. The CDR3 spells CSVDEGAYGYTF. The DNA of the CDR3 is TGCAGCGTTGACGAGGGGGCCTATGGCTACACCTTC.

The chain employs TRBV9 and TRBJ2-3; the D is unclear. The CDR3 is 16 amino acids. V was trimmed by 0 bases and J by 0 bases, leaving 11 bases between them. The germline V gene encodes CDR1 SGDLS and CDR2 YYNGEE. CDR3 sequence reads: CASSVGAAPSTDTQYF. The CDR3, as DNA: TGTGCCAGCAGCGTAGGAGCCGCACCGAGCACAGATACGCAGTATTTT.

The CDR3 nucleotides are TGTGCCAGCAGCTTAGGAGGGCAGATCTACGCGAACACCGGGGAGCTGTTTTTT. Translation: CASSLGGQIYANTGELFF. The V and J genes are TRBV7-2 and TRBJ2-2; a weak D match, TRBD2 (5 bases). The CDR3 length is 18 residues. The V gene lost 1 base and the J gene lost 0 bases, with 15 bases spanning the gap. From germline, CDR1 is SGHTA and CDR2 FQGNSA.

The V call is TRBV7-9, the J call TRBJ2-2; weak D call: TRBD2 (5 bases). There are 14 residues in the CDR3. CDR1 and CDR2 (germline): SEHNR, FQNEAQ (reference sequence). V lost 0 bases and J 6 bases, leaving 8 bases between the germline ends. The CDR3 DNA reads TGTGCCAGCAGCTTAGCCGGGGTCCCCGGGGAGCTGTTTTTT. This encodes CASSLAGVPGELFF.

Here the CDR3 DNA reads TGTGCCAGCAGTCCGCGTCCCGGGTCCTACGAGCAGTACTTC. Residues: CASSPRPGSYEQYF. The chain couples TRBV6-5 to TRBJ2-7; no firm D call. The V and J ends lost 5 bases and 1 base respectively, with 12 bases between them. The germline V gene encodes CDR1 MNHEY and CDR2 SVGAGI. This CDR3 is 14 amino acids long.

This chain uses TRBV9 with TRBJ2-7; 10 bases line up with TRBD2. V trimming: 4 bases; J trimming: 4 bases; junction bases outside the gene matches: 11. Germline assignment: CDR1 SGDLS and CDR2 YYNGEE. The CDR3 has 16 amino acids. CDR3 sequence reads: CASSSRTSGELYEQYF. The CDR3 DNA follows: TGTGCCAGCAGCTCCCGGACTAGCGGAGAACTTTACGAGCAGTACTTC.

The genes are TRBV5-1 and TRBJ2-3; 12 bases match TRBD2. The CDR3 runs to 17 residues. The germline V gene has CDR1 SGHRS and CDR2 YFSETQ. With 0 bases clipped from V and 5 bases from J, the junction kept 7 bases outside the gene matches. In DNA, the CDR3 is TGCGCCAGCAGCTTGGAAGTTTCGGGACTAGCGGGAGATACGCAGTATTTT. As protein: CASSLEVSGLAGDTQYF.